One sample yielded the 31 T cell receptor beta chains listed below, sequenced in a study of T cell responses to AZD1222 COVID-19 vaccine. Assay: immunoSEQ multiplex PCR; the TCRdb copy retains only in-frame clones and omits some. The sample carries about 130,000 clones, about 91% recorded once. Sequenced here: peripheral blood, sampled on day 0 of AZD1222 vaccination. The origin of the receptors is an adult in good health.

This rearrangement joins TRBV25-1 to TRBJ1-5; D is uncertain. This CDR3 is 14 amino acids long. Germline V CDR1 and CDR2: MGHDK, SYGVNS. Deletions cut 6 bases from V and 6 bases from J, with 15 bases between. CDR3 bases: TGTGCCAGCAGCACCGGGGTGAAGGGTCAGCCCCAGCATTTT. Translating gives CASSTGVKGQPQHF.

The CDR3 DNA reads as TGTGCCAGCAGCTTTGGTCCGGACAGGGCCTACGAGCAGTACTTC. Protein sequence: CASSFGPDRAYEQYF. The chain links TRBV5-5 to TRBJ2-7; TRBD1 matches 8 bases. V lost 2 bases to trimming and J lost 2 bases; unmatched junction nucleotides: 6. This CDR3 spans 15 amino acids. Germline lookup yields CDR1 SGHKS and CDR2 YYEKEE (reference sequence).

The V gene is TRBV19, the J gene TRBJ2-3; 7 bases line up with TRBD1. The V segment lost 7 bases and the J segment 2 bases; nucleotides outside the gene matches: 12. The V gene's germline CDR1 is LNHDA and CDR2 SQIVND (reference sequence). This CDR3 is 16 amino acids long. For the CDR3, the DNA is TGTGCCAGTACGCTAGGGGTAACAGGGGACACAGATACGCAGTATTTT. Translation gives CASTLGVTGDTDTQYF.

The CDR3 DNA is TGCGCCAGCAGCTTGGGTGGGGCAGGGGGAACTGAAGCTTTCTTT. Translating it yields CASSLGGAGGTEAFF. The rearrangement uses TRBV5-1 and TRBJ1-1; 7 bases line up with TRBD1. The germline V gene has CDR1 SGHRS and CDR2 YFSETQ. J gave up 5 bases and V 0 bases, and 7 bases lay outside the gene matches. The CDR3 loop spans 15 amino acids.

This chain connects TRBV7-2 to TRBJ2-7; TRBD2 might be the D (6 bases). Germline loops: CDR1 SGHTA, CDR2 FQGNSA. Between the trimmed V and J ends, which lost 3 bases and 7 bases, there was a span of 16 bases. This CDR3 has 14 residues. The CDR3 sequence: CASSFYEGSGEQYF. CDR3 nucleotides: TGTGCCAGCAGCTTCTATGAGGGGAGCGGGGAGCAGTACTTC. Complete variable domain (other parts from reference TRBV7-2 and TRBJ2-7): GAGVSQSPSNKVTEKGKDVELRCDPISGHTALYWYRQSLGQGLEFLIYFQGNSAPDKSGLPSDRFSAERTGGSVSTLTIQRTQQEDSAVYLCASSFYEGSGEQYFGPGTRLTVT.

V gene TRBV12-3 or TRBV12-4 combines with J gene TRBJ2-5; 7 bases align to TRBD1. The V and J ends lost 6 bases and 2 bases, in that order; junction bases with no gene match: 3. The CDR3 loop spans 13 amino acids. CDR3 region: CASSRDRQETQYF. The CDR3 nucleotides read TGTGCCAGCAGCAGGGACAGACAAGAGACCCAGTACTTC.

This clone was observed a handful of times. V is TRBV3-1 (or the pseudogene TRBV3-2) and J is TRBJ1-2, with 8 bases lining up with TRBD1. With V trimmed by 5 bases and J by 4 bases, 3 bases remained unmatched. This CDR3 spans 13 amino acids. The germline V gene encodes CDR1 LGHDT and CDR2 YNNKEL (reference sequence). Here the CDR3 reads CASSTDRAYGYTF. As DNA, the CDR3 is TGTGCCAGCAGCACGGACAGGGCCTATGGCTACACCTTC.

The gene calls are TRBV6-2 or TRBV6-3 and TRBJ2-1; TRBD2 matches 8 bases. Trimming removed 2 bases from V and 0 bases from J; junction bases left unmatched: 3. CDR3 length equals 16 residues. Germline lookup yields CDR1 MNHEY and CDR2 SVGEGT. CDR3 sequence (DNA): TGTGCCAGCAGTTACGTAGCGGGGCTCTCCTACAATGAGCAGTTCTTC. This sequence encodes CASSYVAGLSYNEQFF.

The rearrangement links TRBV2 to TRBJ1-1; D is possibly TRBD1 (6 bases). This CDR3 contains 14 residues. Germline V CDR1 and CDR2: SNHLY, FYNNEI. V lost 8 bases and J lost 1, with 14 bases in between. The DNA for the CDR3 is TGTGCCAGCGGGGGCAGGGTGGCGAACACTGAAGCTTTCTTT. Amino acid sequence: CASGGRVANTEAFF.

V and J are TRBV19 and TRBJ1-1, with TRBD1 matching 7 bases. The CDR3 sequence is 15 residues long. V lost 4 bases, J lost 4 bases, and 9 bases stayed unmatched. The germline V gene encodes CDR1 LNHDA and CDR2 SQIVND (reference sequence). CDR3 region: CASSTDRAKGTEAFF. CDR3 in DNA: TGTGCCAGTAGTACCGACAGGGCGAAAGGCACTGAAGCTTTCTTT.

The rearrangement uses TRBV7-2 and TRBJ2-5, with 7 bases identical to TRBD1. V was clipped by 4 bases and J by 3 bases; unmatched bases: 5. This CDR3 has 14 residues. The germline V gene has CDR1 SGHTA and CDR2 FQGNSA. CDR3 coding DNA: TGTGCCAGCAGCTCGACAGGGATTGAAGAGACCCAGTACTTC. It is translated as CASSSTGIEETQYF.

V usage is TRBV4-3 and J usage is TRBJ2-1; D tentatively fits TRBD1 or TRBD2 (6 bases each). Trimming took off 0 bases at V and 7 bases at J, with 16 bases between the two ends. The germline V gene has CDR1 LGHNA and CDR2 YSLEER. The CDR3 runs to 16 residues. As DNA, the CDR3 is TGCGCCAGCAGCCAAGAGGGGGCCGTGGGACTTAATGAGCAGTTCTTC. Amino acid sequence: CASSQEGAVGLNEQFF.

CDR3 in amino acids: CSVSRGSGVNTEAFF. As DNA, the CDR3 is TGCAGCGTCTCCAGGGGGTCCGGGGTGAACACTGAAGCTTTCTTT. This sequence joins TRBV29-1 and TRBJ1-1; 7 nucleotides line up with TRBD1. V dropped 6 bases and J dropped 0; count of bases not matched to a gene: 10. CDR3 length: 15 residues. Per the germline V gene, CDR1 is SQVTM and CDR2 is ANQGSEA.

The chain combines TRBV4-3 with TRBJ1-6, with D hard to call. There are 13 residues in the CDR3. Germline V gene data show CDR1 as LGHNA and CDR2 as YSLEER. The V end was cut by 0 bases, the J end by 10 bases, with 7 bases between. CDR3 DNA sequence: TGCGCCAGCAGCCAAGACGGTGAATCACCCCTCCACTTT. Translating it yields CASSQDGESPLHF.

The CDR3 sequence: CASGPDMNTEAFF. CDR3 nucleotide sequence: TGCGCCAGTGGTCCGGACATGAACACTGAAGCTTTCTTT. The rearrangement uses TRBV5-1 and TRBJ1-1; D possibly corresponds to TRBD1 (5 bases). Trimming shortened V by 8 bases and J by 0 bases, and 11 bases separated the two germline ends. This CDR3 comprises 13 residues. Germline CDR1 and CDR2: SGHRS and YFSETQ.

The rearrangement links TRBV11-2 to TRBJ1-1; D is ambiguous. This CDR3 is built from 15 residues. Between the trimmed V and J ends, which lost 1 base and 0 bases, there was a span of 9 bases. Germline CDR1 and CDR2: SGHAT and FQNNGV. CDR3 sequence: CASSLGGSVNTEAFF. The CDR3 DNA reads TGTGCCAGCAGCTTAGGAGGGTCGGTGAACACTGAAGCTTTCTTT.

J is TRBJ2-1 and V is TRBV6-5, with D perhaps assigned TRBD1 or TRBD2 (5 bases each). Germline CDR1 reads MNHEY; CDR2 reads SVGAGI. V dropped 7 bases and J dropped 4 bases, with 17 bases sitting between them. This CDR3 is built from 15 residues. The CDR3: CASIWKAREYNEQFF. DNA for the CDR3: TGTGCCAGCATTTGGAAAGCCAGGGAGTACAATGAGCAGTTCTTC.

With respect to this clone: The same CDR3 arises from other DNA sequences in this sample as well. CDR3 nucleotide sequence: TGTGCCAGCAGTCTCGGGGAGACCCAGTACTTC. The encoded protein is CASSLGETQYF. The chain recombines TRBV2 with TRBJ2-5; no reliable D call. V was clipped by 5 bases and J by 5 bases, with 6 bases between them. The CDR3 covers 11 residues. From germline, CDR1 is SNHLY and CDR2 FYNNEI.

This clone was detected once. The CDR3 loop is CASSSEDGRFLNYGYTF. Here the CDR3 DNA reads TGTGCCAGCAGCTCGGAGGACGGTAGATTCCTCAACTATGGCTACACCTTC. V usage is TRBV5-6 and J usage is TRBJ1-2; D not resolved. CDR1 is SGHDT, CDR2 YYEEEE, per germline. The CDR3 runs to 17 residues. V lost 3 bases and J 2 bases, leaving 20 bases between the germline ends.

The chain links TRBV5-5 to TRBJ1-5; the D gene is possibly TRBD1 (5 bases). CDR1 is SGHKS, CDR2 YYEKEE, per germline (reference sequence). V dropped 4 bases and J dropped 5 bases, with 10 bases sitting between them. This CDR3 spans 13 amino acids. The chain's CDR3 is CASSPVGDQPQHF. CDR3 bases: TGTGCCAGCAGCCCCGTAGGGGATCAGCCCCAGCATTTT. Full variable domain (outside the CDR3, taken from reference TRBV5-5 and TRBJ1-5): DAGVTQSPTHLIKTRGQQVTLRCSPISGHKSVSWYQQVLGQGPQFIFQYYEKEERGRGNFPDRFSARQFPNYSSELNVNALLLGDSALYLCASSPVGDQPQHFGDGTRLSIL.

This clone was observed a few times. The genes are TRBV7-2 and TRBJ2-7; D might be TRBD1 (5 bases). V was cut by 6 bases and J by 6 bases, with 12 bases left in between. Germline V gene data show CDR1 as SGHTA and CDR2 as FQGNSA. The CDR3 runs to 12 residues. This chain's CDR3 is CASRKGRGEQYF. In DNA form, the CDR3 reads TGTGCCAGCAGGAAGGGGCGAGGCGAGCAGTACTTC.

This chain joins TRBV3-1 (or the pseudogene TRBV3-2) and TRBJ1-5; no reliable D call. V was clipped by 5 bases and J by 4 bases, with 6 bases between them. CDR3 length: 12 residues. CDR1 LGHDT and CDR2 YNNKEL come from the germline V gene (reference sequence). In DNA, the CDR3 is TGTGCCAGCAGCACCTTAAATCAGCCCCAGCATTTT. The encoded protein is CASSTLNQPQHF.

This sequence joins TRBV5-6 and TRBJ1-4; D is ambiguous. V was clipped by 6 bases and J by 0 bases, with 9 bases between them. CDR3 length equals 14 residues. The germline V gene encodes CDR1 SGHDT and CDR2 YYEEEE. The CDR3 protein is CASTQIATNEKLFF. The CDR3 nucleotides read TGTGCCAGCACCCAGATCGCAACTAATGAAAAACTGTTTTTT.

The rearrangement uses TRBV19 and TRBJ1-2; D remains unclear. From germline, CDR1 is LNHDA and CDR2 SQIVND (reference sequence). This CDR3 region has 15 residues. Trimming stripped 0 bases from V and 7 bases from J, with 15 bases between. CDR3 nucleotides: TGTGCCAGTAGTATAGAGGTCGGAGTGGGATTTGGCTACACCTTC. Its protein is CASSIEVGVGFGYTF. The full variable domain, in which reference TRBV19 and TRBJ1-2 provide the parts outside the CDR3, is DGGITQSPKYLFRKEGQNVTLSCEQNLNHDAMYWYRQDPGQGLRLIYYSQIVNDFQKGDIAEGYSVSREKKESFPLTVTSAQKNPTAFYLCASSIEVGVGFGYTFGSGTRLTVV.

The genes are TRBV3-1 (or the pseudogene TRBV3-2) and TRBJ1-1; D may be TRBD1 (6 bases). V gave up 2 bases and J gave up 9 bases, with 16 bases separating them. Germline-derived CDR1 and CDR2 are LGHDT and YNNKEL (reference sequence). This CDR3 contains 14 residues. In DNA, the CDR3 is TGTGCCAGCAGCCAACGGGGGGGCGACGGGAAAGCTTTCTTT. This sequence encodes CASSQRGGDGKAFF.

Comments on this clone: At the DNA level, this CDR3 is encoded by other sequences in the same sample as well. The V gene is TRBV9, the J gene TRBJ1-5; 10 bases fit TRBD1. The CDR3 sequence is 15 residues long. Germline V gene sequence: CDR1 SGDLS, CDR2 YYNGEE. The trim removed 3 bases at V and 2 bases at J, leaving 2 bases unmatched. In DNA, the CDR3 is TGTGCCAGCAGCGAGGGGACAGGGGGCAATCAGCCCCAGCATTTT. Protein: CASSEGTGGNQPQHF. Using reference TRBV9 and TRBJ1-5 for the parts outside the CDR3, the full variable domain is DSGVTQTPKHLITATGQRVTLRCSPRSGDLSVYWYQQSLDQGLQFLIQYYNGEERAKGNILERFSAQQFPDLHSELNLSSLELGDSALYFCASSEGTGGNQPQHFGDGTRLSIL.

The chain is built from TRBV10-2 and TRBJ2-5; 7 nucleotides agree with TRBD1. The CDR3 has 14 residues. CDR1 is WSHSY and CDR2 is SAAADI in the germline V gene. The trim removed 0 bases at V and 3 bases at J, leaving 1 base unmatched. The CDR3 spells CASSESGTEETQYF. CDR3 nucleotide sequence: TGCGCCAGCAGTGAGTCCGGGACAGAAGAGACCCAGTACTTC.

This chain connects TRBV7-8 to TRBJ1-3, with 9 positions matching TRBD1. V lost 6 bases to trimming and J lost 4 bases; unmatched junction nucleotides: 10. Germline V CDR1 and CDR2: SGHVS, FQNEAQ. The CDR3 runs 16 residues. CDR3 bases: TGTGCCAGCAGACTAACAGGGGGCGATTACGGAAACACCATATATTTT. This encodes CASRLTGGDYGNTIYF. The variable domain in full, completed from reference TRBV7-8 and TRBJ1-3, reads GAGVSQSPRYKVAKRGQDVALRCDPISGHVSLFWYQQALGQGPEFLTYFQNEAQLDKSGLPSDRFFAERPEGSVSTLKIQRTQQEDSAVYLCASRLTGGDYGNTIYFGEGSWLTVV.

Comment on this clone: Mismatch with germline at one junction end may stem from a read error. The chain is built from TRBV6-2 or TRBV6-3 and TRBJ2-1; 8 bases map to TRBD1. Germline V gene sequence: CDR1 MNHEY, CDR2 SVGEGT. This CDR3 is 14 amino acids long. CDR3 amino acids: CASSYSSLGQGSLF. CDR3 DNA: TGTGCCAGCAGTTACTCGAGTCTAGGACAGGGATCTCTCTTC.

The V and J genes are TRBV7-2 and TRBJ1-2; D might be TRBD1 (5 bases). Between the trimmed V and J ends, which lost 2 bases and 2 bases, there was a span of 15 bases. This CDR3 is 16 amino acids long. The germline V gene encodes CDR1 SGHTA and CDR2 FQGNSA. CDR3 coding DNA: TGTGCCAGCAGCTTATTGGGTGGCGCAGGGAACTATGGCTACACCTTC. Its translation: CASSLLGGAGNYGYTF.

This chain links TRBV4-1 with TRBJ1-5; 9 bases fit TRBD1. CDR1 MGHRA and CDR2 YSYEKL come from the germline V gene. The CDR3 runs to 15 residues. V dropped 4 bases and J dropped 4; count of bases not matched to a gene: 5. The CDR3 loop reads CASSLRQGENQPQHF. CDR3 sequence (DNA): TGCGCCAGCAGCCTCCGACAGGGGGAGAATCAGCCCCAGCATTTT.